This TCR beta chain was sequenced in a study of T cell responses to AZD1222 COVID-19 vaccine (dated by TCRdb to the early 2020s). Context from the whole study: TCR sequencing covered 230 or so trial participants: nearly 210 given two doses of AZD1222 and 26 given two doses of MenACWY control vaccine. Trial participants were enrolled into age subgroups of 18-55, 56-69 and 70-plus years, which contained about 150, 27 and 61 TCR-sequenced participants, respectively.

The germline V and J ends show losses of 4 bases and 3 bases respectively, and no gene match explains 9 bases of the junction. The cysteine opens and the phenylalanine closes a CDR3 of 16 amino acids. Only the CDR3 DNA is retained, 48 bases long and in frame from the first base. For CDR1 and CDR2, the germline V gene lists SGHRS and YFSETQ. Results the study describes overall, beyond this receptor: No day 14 peak-response samples were available, so repertoires were characterized only after the peak T cell response. Participants were mostly white British and included more females than males, and it was suggested by the authors that clonal diversity may have been underestimated. Spike-specific TCR breadth and depth rose significantly after two AZD1222 doses compared with day 0 and with MenACWY recipients. The 56-69-year group was small, and its depth increase did not reach significance, likely because of low power. CD4 TCRs associated with the vaccine covered the entire spike protein, and the dominant responses were in regions 160-218 and 743-854. Nearly half of unique spike-specific TCRs reportedly recognized epitopes outside regions mutated in the B.1.351 and B.1.1.7 variants. Only five or six AZD1222 recipients were SARS-CoV-2 seropositive at baseline, limiting conclusions about previously exposed vaccinees.

The label giving this sample's time point can be read as: about 28 days (+/-7) after the second vaccine dose. AZD1222 recipients given second doses at about 4 weeks or at about 12 weeks were pooled, since spike-specific TCR depth and breadth were not found to differ between the two schedules. Vaccinee samples came from UK trials COV001 and COV002, including a single-blind randomized controlled phase 2/3 trial of AZD1222 (ChAdOx1 nCoV-19) in healthy adults. Trial participant PBMC samples were collected at day 0 and day 28 after the second dose for TCRbeta chain sequencing. A note on this clone: The target of this receptor is not known. No much larger clone is present one base from it, and per-base qualities are unavailable.

The CDR3 regions of human TCRbeta chains were analyzed by immunosequencing. Per the original workflow: Repertoire TCRs were matched against a reference library of SARS-CoV-2-specific TCRs generated with the MIRA antigen-specificity platform. Breadth meant the fraction of unique TCRs that were SARS-CoV-2-associated, whereas depth meant the fraction of total T cells that were SARS-CoV-2-associated. Using the MIRA data, each spike-specific TCR was mapped to the spike region that the TCR reacts to and placed in a CD4 or CD8 class. Log10-transformed breadth and depth values were compared by one-way ANOVA with Sidak's multiple comparisons tests. TCRdb carries this immuneACCESS record with in-frame sequences only. Its versions omit some clonotypes, under half of them owing to an unresolved V gene in the studies checked, with the rest unexplained. Clone size and V and J calls were adopted from that table, with D and trimming inferred from the DNA. The sample records more than 65,000 clones, roughly 85% of which are singletons. The top ten clonotypes cover roughly 25% of the sample.

The sequence came from an adult who received the AZD1222 COVID-19 vaccine. The sample consisted of peripheral blood, taken 28 days after the second AZD1222 dose. The sequence joins TRBV5-1 to TRBJ2-1; 8 nucleotides in the junction match TRBD2. The nucleotide sequence is TGCGCCAGCAGCCCCGCCCAGCGGGAGATCTACAATGAGCAGTTCTTC. Translated, this gives CASSPAQREIYNEQFF.